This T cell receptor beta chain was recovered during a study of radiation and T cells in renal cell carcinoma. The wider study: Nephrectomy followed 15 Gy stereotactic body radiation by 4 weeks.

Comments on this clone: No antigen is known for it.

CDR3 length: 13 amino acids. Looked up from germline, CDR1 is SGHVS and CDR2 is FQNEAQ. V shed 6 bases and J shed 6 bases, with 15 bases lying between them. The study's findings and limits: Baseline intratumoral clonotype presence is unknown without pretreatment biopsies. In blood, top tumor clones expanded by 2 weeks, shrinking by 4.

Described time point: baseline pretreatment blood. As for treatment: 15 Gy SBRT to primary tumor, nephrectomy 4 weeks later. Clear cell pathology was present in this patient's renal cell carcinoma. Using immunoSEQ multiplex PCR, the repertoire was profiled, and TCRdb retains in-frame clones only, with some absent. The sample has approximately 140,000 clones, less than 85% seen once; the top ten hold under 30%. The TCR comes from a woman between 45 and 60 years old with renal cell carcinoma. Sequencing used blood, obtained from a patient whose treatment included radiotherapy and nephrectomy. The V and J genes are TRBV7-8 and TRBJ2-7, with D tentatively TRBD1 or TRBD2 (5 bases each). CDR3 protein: CASSRGPYPEQYF. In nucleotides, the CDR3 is TGTGCCAGCAGTCGGGGACCCTACCCCGAGCAGTACTTC.